These 4 T cell receptor beta chains were all obtained from the same sample, sequenced in a study of tissue T cells after allogeneic stem cell transplantation. The repertoire was sequenced with immunoSEQ multiplex PCR; TCRdb's copy has only in-frame clones and lacks some. The table records some 48,000 clones, around 72% of them present only once. Material for sequencing was sorted cells pooled from one or two spleens. The receptors were gathered from a pool of C57BL/6 mice in good health.

Comments on this clone: The gene names given are mouse names. Sequencing ends 1 residue short of the CDR3 end; the germline J gene provides the rest. This chain connects TRBV13-2 to TRBJ1-6; D gene uncertain. TRBJ1-6 falls under the ORF class, with uncertain function. CDR1 NNHNN and CDR2 SYGAGS come from the germline V gene (reference sequence). V lost 0 bases and J lost 4, with 5 bases in between. This CDR3 has 14 amino acids. The CDR3 sequence is CASGDDRYNSPLYF. The covered CDR3 bases are TGTGCCAGCGGTGATGACCGGTATAATTCGCCCCTCTAC.

Comments on this clone: Each gene name is a mouse one. Read sequence stops 1 residue before the CDR3 end, and the germline J gene provides the missing end. This chain connects TRBV2 to TRBJ1-3; D gene uncertain. The CDR3 spans 15 residues. Germline loops: CDR1 LGHNA, CDR2 YSYQKL. The V end lost 0 bases, the J end lost 0 bases, and 6 bases lay between the germline ends. Partial CDR3 DNA: TGTGCCAGCAGCCAAGATTGGAATTCTGGAAATACGCTCTAT. Protein: CASSQDWNSGNTLY. The whole CDR3 protein is CASSQDWNSGNTLYF.

Comment on this clone: Genes and germline are mouse. The read finishes 1 residue shy of the CDR3 end, and the germline J gene is used to complete it. The V gene is TRBV3, the J gene TRBJ2-5, with 8 bases matching TRBD1. Germline-derived CDR1 and CDR2 are SNHLY and FYNGKV (reference sequence). The CDR3 sequence is 13 residues long. Trimming at V came to 4 bases and at J to 8 bases, leaving 5 bases not matched to a gene. CDR3 in amino acids: CASSSDRVGTQYF. The sequenced part of the CDR3 DNA is TGTGCCAGCAGCTCGGACAGGGTGGGCACCCAGTAC. The full variable domain, rest sourced from reference TRBV3 and TRBJ2-5, is GPKVLQIPSHQIIDMGQMVTLNCDPVSNHLYFYWYKQILGQQMEFLVNFYNGKVMEKSKLFKDQFSVERPDGSYFTLKIQPTALEDSAVYFCASSSDRVGTQYFGPGTRLLVL.

With regard to this clone: The gene names here belong to mouse. The missing CDR3 end, 1 residue past where the read stops, is filled in from the germline J gene. Different DNA sequences within this sample yield the same CDR3. The chain employs TRBV19 and TRBJ2-1, with D perhaps matching TRBD1 (6 bases). The CDR3 has 14 residues. Trimming left V 1 base short and J 3 bases short, with 8 bases between. Germline CDR1 FNHDT, CDR2 SITEND (reference sequence). This CDR3 is CASSIRGSYAEQFF. The sequenced part of the CDR3 DNA is TGTGCCAGCAGTATAAGGGGGAGCTATGCTGAGCAGTTC.